This T cell receptor (beta chain) was documented in a study of identical twins. With regard to this clonotype: What it binds is not known.

CDR3 length equals 14 residues. Germline loops: CDR1 LGHNA, CDR2 YSLEER. V was cut by 0 bases and J by 8 bases, with 11 bases left in between. General observations from the study: Within cord blood, abundant beta clonotypes carried fewer insertions, but memory repertoires showed no such trend.

It was template switching that added a universal primer site, and there were unique molecular identifiers on the cDNA. TCRdb fed the 5' RACE reads into MiXCR, producing one record per CDR3 protein. This table has 550,000 to 700,000 distinct CDR3 sequences, 21% appearing once. These same records also appear under a second study, on T cells expressing NK-cell markers. That publication notes: Among four donors, these clonotypes also ranked first in the CD3+CD56-NKG2C+ fraction. Nothing established the HCMV specificity of expanded NKG2C+ T cell clones.

V gene TRBV4-3 combines with J gene TRBJ2-1; D unresolved. This TCR came from a woman under 30 in good health. The sample was PBMCs. CDR3 bases: TGCGCCAGCAGCCAAGATCCCTACCAGTATGAGCAGTTCTTC. Residues: CASSQDPYQYEQFF.